This T cell receptor (beta chain) was sequenced during a study of tumor-infiltrating lymphocytes in primary liver carcinoma. V lost 5 bases, J lost 0 bases, and 13 bases lay in between. Per germline, CDR1 SGHAT and CDR2 FQNNGV. The CDR3 loop spans 15 amino acids. Starting from 400 to 500 ng of total RNA, TCR beta cDNA was produced with a primer in the constant region. Each TCR beta library was derived from three nested multiplex PCR rounds that employed slightly modified ARM-PCR. With TRBV1-TRBV30 forward primers and a C-beta reverse primer, the first two PCR rounds were run for around 11 cycles each. TCRdb re-analysed the multiplex PCR reads in MiXCR, keeping a single row per CDR3 protein. Of 100,000 to 150,000 distinct CDR3 sequences listed, 64% are singletons. Joint extraction of RNA and DNA used roughly 20-33 mg of bulk tissue that was unsorted.

The sample consisted of liver tumor tissue from sampling region 3. The subset denotes: tumor region T3, left-lateral pole. J is TRBJ1-1 and V is TRBV11-2, with unresolved D. The source is a woman between 55 and 75 years old with primary liver carcinoma and hepatitis B virus infection. For the CDR3, the DNA is TGTGCCAGCAGCCCCAGTACGGGTGTGAACACTGAAGCTTTCTTT. Encoded protein: CASSPSTGVNTEAFF.